Listed here are 31 T cell receptor beta chains from one sample, sequenced in a study of blood T cell repertoires in COVID-19. Sequencing used immunoSEQ multiplex PCR; TCRdb keeps in-frame clones, though not all of them. This sample yields about 110,000 clones, of which 80% to 85% are seen a single time; roughly 7.9% belongs to the top ten. Material for sequencing was peripheral blood. The receptors were sampled from a man aged 70 or older with acute or convalescent COVID-19.

This clone came up once. DNA for the CDR3: TGCGCCAGCAGCTTGGGGGGACTGCCTTCGGATGAGCAGTTCTTC. Translated: CASSLGGLPSDEQFF. The genes are TRBV5-1 and TRBJ2-1; D possibly corresponds to TRBD2 (6 bases). V shed 0 bases and J shed 8 bases, with 15 bases lying between them. In germline, CDR1 is SGHRS, CDR2 YFSETQ. This CDR3 comprises 15 residues. Drawing the rest from reference TRBV5-1 and TRBJ2-1, the complete variable domain is KAGVTQTPRYLIKTRGQQVTLSCSPISGHRSVSWYQQTPGQGLQFLFEYFSETQRNKGNFPGRFSGRQFSNSRSEMNVSTLELGDSALYLCASSLGGLPSDEQFFGPGTRLTVL.

This chain uses TRBV19 with TRBJ2-6; the D gene is possibly TRBD2 (5 bases). With 5 bases removed from V and 0 bases from J, the gap between germline ends came to 8 bases. The CDR3 has 15 amino acids. Germline V gene sequence: CDR1 LNHDA, CDR2 SQIVND (reference sequence). In DNA form, the CDR3 reads TGTGCCAGTAGTCCGCGGGCCTCTGGGGCCAACGTCCTGACTTTC. The encoded protein is CASSPRASGANVLTF. Full variable domain (missing parts from reference TRBV19 and TRBJ2-6): DGGITQSPKYLFRKEGQNVTLSCEQNLNHDAMYWYRQDPGQGLRLIYYSQIVNDFQKGDIAEGYSVSREKKESFPLTVTSAQKNPTAFYLCASSPRASGANVLTFGAGSRLTVL.

The chain recombines TRBV27 with TRBJ2-5, with 7 bases aligning to TRBD1. This CDR3 is 15 amino acids long. With 0 bases clipped from V and 4 bases from J, the junction kept 5 bases outside the gene matches. Germline V gene sequence: CDR1 MNHEY, CDR2 SMNVEV (reference sequence). The CDR3 loop is CASSLSLTGRETQYF. In DNA, the CDR3 is TGTGCCAGCAGTTTATCCCTGACAGGGCGAGAGACCCAGTACTTC.

This clone appeared a single time. The genes are TRBV11-3 and TRBJ2-1; D remains ambiguous. Trimming stripped 3 bases from V and 5 bases from J, with 8 bases between. The CDR3 covers 13 residues. CDR1 and CDR2 from the germline V gene are SGHNT and YENEEA. In DNA, the CDR3 is TGTGCCAGCAGCTTGATATCGGACAATGAGCAGTTCTTC. It is translated as CASSLISDNEQFF. Full variable domain (rest looked up from reference TRBV11-3 and TRBJ2-1): EAGVVQSPRYKIIEKKQPVAFWCNPISGHNTLYWYLQNLGQGPELLIRYENEEAVDDSQLPKDRFSAERLKGVDSTLKIQPAELGDSAVYLCASSLISDNEQFFGPGTRLTVL.

The chain carries TRBV11-2 and TRBJ1-4; 8 bases fit TRBD1. Germline V CDR1 and CDR2: SGHAT, FQNNGV. This CDR3 is built from 16 residues. The J segment lost 7 bases and the V segment lost 2 bases, leaving 9 bases of the junction unmatched. CDR3 region: CASSLFSQGVIEKLFF. DNA for the CDR3: TGTGCCAGCAGCTTATTCTCACAGGGGGTGATTGAAAAACTGTTTTTT.

V is TRBV21-1 and J is TRBJ2-3; TRBD1, the table's D call, lacks a check against the DNA. TRBV21-1 is assigned pseudogene status. This CDR3 is built from 16 residues. CDR3 sequence (DNA): TGTGCCAGCAGCTCCCGGACAGGGGAGGCCTTAGATACGCAGTATTTT. Translation gives CASSSRTGEALDTQYF.

The V gene is TRBV28, the J gene TRBJ1-1; D is ambiguous. Germline lookup yields CDR1 MDHEN and CDR2 SYDVKM. This CDR3 comprises 11 residues. Trimming stripped 3 bases from V and 8 bases from J, with 7 bases between. The CDR3 DNA is TGTGCCAGCAGTTTGGAGACCGAAGCTTTCTTT. Translation gives CASSLETEAFF.

This chain links TRBV6-6 with TRBJ2-5; TRBD1 agrees at 7 bases. The CDR3 runs to 13 residues. The trim removed 6 bases at V and 2 bases at J, leaving 3 bases unmatched. Germline CDR1 reads MNHNY; CDR2 reads SVGAGI (reference sequence). In nucleotides, the CDR3 is TGTGCCAGCAGAATGACAGGGCAAGAGACCCAGTACTTC. Protein: CASRMTGQETQYF.

This chain joins TRBV19 and TRBJ1-5, with 8 nucleotides matching TRBD1. CDR1 is LNHDA and CDR2 is SQIVND in the germline V gene (reference sequence). The V gene end was trimmed by 3 bases and the J gene end by 6 bases; junction bases not matched to a gene: 4. This CDR3 spans 14 amino acids. CDR3 DNA sequence: TGTGCCAGTAGTATGGCAGGGGGCGGTCAGCCCCAGCATTTT. The encoded protein is CASSMAGGGQPQHF.

CDR3 in amino acids: CASSRGGTLSYEQYF. CDR3 in DNA: TGTGCCAGCTCCCGAGGAGGGACCCTCTCCTACGAGCAGTACTTC. The chain joins TRBV18 to TRBJ2-7; D is perhaps TRBD2 (6 bases). This CDR3 is 15 amino acids long. Germline V lookup: CDR1 KGHSH, CDR2 LQKENI. V was pared by 6 bases and J by 0 bases, with 15 bases between. Variable domain in full (rest from reference TRBV18 and TRBJ2-7): NAGVMQNPRHLVRRRGQEARLRCSPMKGHSHVYWYRQLPEEGLKFMVYLQKENIIDESGMPKERFSAEFPKEGPSILRIQQVVRGDSAAYFCASSRGGTLSYEQYFGPGTRLTVT.

V is TRBV18 and J is TRBJ2-5; the D is unclear. Germline V gene data show CDR1 as KGHSH and CDR2 as LQKENI. V gave up 4 bases and J gave up 0 bases, with 6 bases separating them. The CDR3 spans 13 residues. CDR3 region: CASSRAYQETQYF. DNA of the CDR3: TGTGCCAGCTCACGGGCATACCAAGAGACCCAGTACTTC.

The gene calls are TRBV6-5 and TRBJ1-1; D remains ambiguous. Trimming left V 9 bases short and J 0 bases short, with 8 bases between. CDR1 MNHEY and CDR2 SVGAGI come from the germline V gene. The CDR3 covers 12 residues. This CDR3 is CASMAMNTEAFF. CDR3 nucleotide sequence: TGTGCCAGTATGGCCATGAACACTGAAGCTTTCTTT.

V gene TRBV2 combines with J gene TRBJ2-1; TRBD2 matches at 9 bases. V dropped 1 base and J dropped 9; count of bases not matched to a gene: 13. Per germline, CDR1 SNHLY and CDR2 FYNNEI. The CDR3 has 17 residues. The CDR3 bases are TGTGCCAGCAGTGAAGAGCTGCTGGCGGGGGGGCCGCGTGAGCAGTTCTTC. Amino acid sequence: CASSEELLAGGPREQFF.

The chain employs TRBV1 and TRBJ2-2; TRBD2, the table's D call, was not compared with the DNA. TRBV1 constitutes a pseudogene. The CDR3 totals 18 residues. In DNA, the CDR3 is TGCACCAGCAGCCAAGACACCGGGCCAACACTAGGGAGCGGGGAGCTGTTTTTT. Its protein is CTSSQDTGPTLGSGELFF.

The gene calls are TRBV18 and TRBJ1-1; D call uncertain. The length of the CDR3 is 13 residues. Germline loops: CDR1 KGHSH, CDR2 LQKENI. V lost 5 bases to trimming and J lost 0 bases, with 7 bases between them. The CDR3 nucleotides are TGTGCCAGCTCATCCGACATGAACACTGAAGCTTTCTTT. It specifies CASSSDMNTEAFF.

The CDR3, as DNA: TGTGCCAGCAGGCCTACTAGCAATCAGCCCCAGCATTTT. Amino acids: CASRPTSNQPQHF. V gene TRBV6-5 combines with J gene TRBJ1-5, with unresolved D. CDR1 and CDR2 from the germline V gene are MNHEY and SVGAGI. V gave up 6 bases and J gave up 0 bases, with 6 bases separating them. The CDR3 has 13 residues.

Comment on this clone: Within the sample, other DNA sequences also encode this same CDR3. V gene TRBV20-1 combines with J gene TRBJ1-2; TRBD1 aligns across 10 bases. The CDR3 is 11 amino acids. Germline loops: CDR1 DFQATT, CDR2 SNEGSKA (reference sequence). The junction had 3 bases not matched to a gene; V was cut back by 6 bases and J by 8 bases. The CDR3 loop reads CSAGTGEGYTF. For the CDR3, the DNA is TGCAGTGCCGGGACAGGGGAGGGCTACACCTTC.

The chain employs TRBV19 and TRBJ2-4; perhaps TRBD1 as D (6 bases). The germline V gene has CDR1 LNHDA and CDR2 SQIVND (reference sequence). The CDR3 extends over 17 amino acids. V was clipped by 3 bases and J by 3 bases, with 18 bases between them. The CDR3, as DNA: TGTGCCAGTAGTATGGGCAGGGGTGGTTTTGGCAAAAACATTCAGTACTTC. Protein: CASSMGRGGFGKNIQYF.

The chain recombines TRBV28 with TRBJ2-7; tentative D call: TRBD1 (6 bases). CDR3 length equals 15 residues. Trimming cost V 2 bases and J 0 bases, with 11 bases left between them. From germline, CDR1 is MDHEN and CDR2 SYDVKM. The CDR3 loop is CASSLMRGYSYEQYF. CDR3 nucleotides: TGTGCCAGCAGTTTAATGAGGGGGTACTCCTACGAGCAGTACTTC. Drawing the rest from reference TRBV28 and TRBJ2-7, the complete variable domain is DVKVTQSSRYLVKRTGEKVFLECVQDMDHENMFWYRQDPGLGLRLIYFSYDVKMKEKGDIPEGYSVSREKKERFSLILESASTNQTSMYLCASSLMRGYSYEQYFGPGTRLTVT.

This chain uses TRBV2 with TRBJ1-6; a weak D match, TRBD1 (5 bases). CDR3 length: 14 amino acids. Deletions cut 6 bases from V and 8 bases from J, with 14 bases between. From germline, CDR1 is SNHLY and CDR2 FYNNEI. The CDR3 protein is CASSPGGRYSPLHF. In DNA form, the CDR3 reads TGTGCCAGCAGCCCTGGGGGGAGGTATTCACCCCTCCACTTT.

V is TRBV6-5 and J is TRBJ1-2; D might be TRBD1 (5 bases). The length of the CDR3 is 13 residues. Germline CDR1 MNHEY, CDR2 SVGAGI. Deletions cut 6 bases from V and 4 bases from J, with 12 bases between. The CDR3 DNA sequence: TGTGCCAGCAGGGAGACAGACCTCTATGGCTACACCTTC. It specifies CASRETDLYGYTF.

This clone came up a few times. The genes are TRBV6-6 and TRBJ1-5; D not resolved. CDR3 length: 12 amino acids. The V and J ends lost 0 bases and 7 bases respectively, with 4 bases between them. Germline lookup yields CDR1 MNHNY and CDR2 SVGAGI (reference sequence). CDR3 in amino acids: CASSYSGQPQHF. In DNA form, the CDR3 reads TGTGCCAGCAGTTACTCGGGCCAGCCCCAGCATTTT.

This chain links TRBV9 with TRBJ1-1; D unresolved. The CDR3 is 14 residues long. Trimming left V 3 bases short and J 3 bases short, with 12 bases between. The V gene's germline CDR1 is SGDLS and CDR2 YYNGEE. CDR3 amino acids: CASSAGGPYTEAFF. The CDR3 nucleotides read TGTGCCAGCAGCGCCGGAGGGCCTTACACTGAAGCTTTCTTT.

J is TRBJ1-6 and V is TRBV3-1 (or the pseudogene TRBV3-2); 9 nucleotides agree with TRBD1. There are 16 residues in the CDR3. Germline trimming cut 4 bases from V and 9 bases from J; bases unmatched to any gene: 10. Germline lookup yields CDR1 LGHDT and CDR2 YNNKEL (reference sequence). CDR3 amino acids: CASSPKQGALSSPLHF. As DNA, the CDR3 is TGTGCCAGCAGCCCCAAACAGGGGGCTTTAAGTTCACCCCTCCACTTT.

The chain links TRBV15 to TRBJ1-1; D not certain. V was trimmed by 1 base and J by 8 bases, leaving 8 bases between them. CDR1 is LNHNV, CDR2 YYDKDF, per germline (reference sequence). The CDR3 has 12 amino acids. The CDR3 bases are TGTGCCACCAGCAGAGCCCTAATGGAAGCTTTCTTT. The encoded protein is CATSRALMEAFF.

Concerning this clone itself: This sample includes further DNA sequences coding for the same CDR3. The rearrangement joins TRBV28 to TRBJ2-3; 9 positions match TRBD2. The CDR3 runs 15 residues. The J segment lost 6 bases and the V segment lost 4 bases, leaving 8 bases of the junction unmatched. CDR1 is MDHEN, CDR2 SYDVKM, per germline. CDR3 in DNA: TGTGCCAGCAGTTCCTTAGCGGGGGCCGGGGATACGCAGTATTTT. Protein: CASSSLAGAGDTQYF.

Here the CDR3 reads CASCPDRGRGYTF. In DNA form, the CDR3 reads TGTGCCAGCTGCCCCGACAGGGGGCGAGGCTACACCTTC. This sequence joins TRBV12-3 or TRBV12-4 and TRBJ1-2, with TRBD1 matching over 10 bases. CDR3 length: 13 amino acids. V lost 8 bases to trimming and J lost 8 bases; unmatched junction nucleotides: 8.

This clone was counted a single time. CDR3 residues: CASSMEDRNTEAFF. DNA of the CDR3: TGTGCCAGTAGTATGGAGGACAGGAACACTGAAGCTTTCTTT. This rearrangement joins TRBV19 to TRBJ1-1; a possible D gene is TRBD1 (6 bases). Germline-derived CDR1 and CDR2 are LNHDA and SQIVND (reference sequence). This CDR3 is 14 amino acids long. V shed 3 bases and J shed 1 base, with 9 bases lying between them.

This clone was observed a handful of times. The rearrangement links TRBV28 to TRBJ1-1; 8 bases line up with TRBD1. From germline, CDR1 is MDHEN and CDR2 SYDVKM. This CDR3 contains 14 residues. V lost 3 bases, J lost 5 bases, and 5 bases stayed unmatched. The CDR3, as DNA: TGTGCCAGCAGTTTTACACAGGGGGGGACTGAAGCTTTCTTT. Residues: CASSFTQGGTEAFF.

V gene TRBV28 combines with J gene TRBJ2-7; 7 bases line up with TRBD2. This CDR3 is 13 amino acids long. In germline, CDR1 is MDHEN, CDR2 SYDVKM. V dropped 2 bases and J dropped 8; count of bases not matched to a gene: 6. DNA of the CDR3: TGTGCCAGCAGTTTAGAAGCGGGGATAAAGCAGTACTTC. It codes for CASSLEAGIKQYF.

The chain couples TRBV2 to TRBJ2-5, with 10 positions matching TRBD1. Looked up from germline, CDR1 is SNHLY and CDR2 is FYNNEI. The length of the CDR3 is 15 residues. The junction had 8 bases not matched to a gene; V was cut back by 7 bases and J by 3 bases. CDR3: CASKRDRGYEETQYF. CDR3 in DNA: TGTGCCAGCAAGAGGGACAGGGGTTATGAAGAGACCCAGTACTTC.